One sample yielded the 5 T cell receptor beta chains listed below, sequenced in a study of shared clonotypes between healthy human individuals. Data came from immunoSEQ multiplex PCR; TCRdb stores just in-frame clones and leaves some out. The data contain under 850,000 clones, around 92% of them singletons. Naive CD8 cells comprised CD45RO-negative, CCR7-positively selected cells, excluding terminally differentiated effector memory CD45RA+ cells. The specimen was naive CD8+ T cells sorted from blood. The receptors here all came from a man aged 25 to 40 in good health.

The chain links TRBV29-1 to TRBJ2-1; D is unclear. The CDR3 has 12 residues. V was clipped by 3 bases and J by 7 bases, with 10 bases between them. The germline CDR1 and CDR2 sequences are SQVTM and ANQGSEA. The CDR3 DNA reads as TGCAGCGTTGACGTACAGAGGAATGAGCAGTTCTTC. As protein: CSVDVQRNEQFF.

The chain employs TRBV19 and TRBJ1-2; possibly TRBD1 for D (5 bases). Trimming pared 5 bases from V and 8 bases from J, leaving 18 bases between. The CDR3 runs 14 residues. The germline V gene has CDR1 LNHDA and CDR2 SQIVND (reference sequence). The CDR3 protein is CASSALGASGGYTF. The CDR3 DNA follows: TGTGCCAGTAGTGCCCTTGGGGCTTCGGGCGGCTACACCTTC.

Only one count was recorded for this clone. The chain uses TRBV28 and TRBJ2-7; no reliable D call. V was cut by 3 bases and J by 4 bases, with 16 bases left in between. Germline V lookup: CDR1 MDHEN, CDR2 SYDVKM. The CDR3 has 15 amino acids. The CDR3 reads CASSFYGRESYEQYF. The CDR3 DNA follows: TGTGCCAGCAGTTTTTATGGCAGAGAGTCATACGAGCAGTACTTC.

The chain uses TRBV7-6 and TRBJ2-7, with D perhaps matching TRBD2 (6 bases). V was shortened by 5 bases and J by 2 bases, with 10 bases between the two germline ends. The CDR3 covers 13 residues. From germline, CDR1 is SGHVS and CDR2 FNYEAQ. This CDR3 is CASSPGGTYEQYF. The CDR3 DNA reads as TGTGCCAGCAGCCCTGGCGGGACCTACGAGCAGTACTTC. Full variable domain (outside the CDR3, taken from reference TRBV7-6 and TRBJ2-7): GAGVSQSPRYKVTKRGQDVALRCDPISGHVSLYWYRQALGQGPEFLTYFNYEAQQDKSGLPNDRFSAERPEGSISTLTIQRTEQRDSAMYRCASSPGGTYEQYFGPGTRLTVT.

V is TRBV7-9 and J is TRBJ2-7; no clear D gene. Germline values: CDR1 SEHNR, CDR2 FQNEAQ (reference sequence). The CDR3 covers 14 residues. V was trimmed by 5 bases and J by 5 bases, leaving 16 bases between them. The CDR3 sequence is CASSPVLGGNEQYF. CDR3 DNA sequence: TGTGCCAGCAGCCCAGTCCTCGGTGGGAACGAGCAGTACTTC.